Each of the 11 T cell receptor beta chains below was sequenced from the same sample in a study of blood T cell repertoires in COVID-19. Libraries were prepared by immunoSEQ multiplex PCR; TCRdb keeps only in-frame clonotypes and omits some of them. This sample has about 260,000 clones, with about 80% found just once. The sequenced sample was peripheral blood. These receptors were obtained from a human donor in a cohort sampled during active COVID-19.

The V call is TRBV19, the J call TRBJ1-2; 7 nucleotides align to TRBD1. The CDR3 extends over 15 amino acids. The germline V gene has CDR1 LNHDA and CDR2 SQIVND (reference sequence). V was clipped by 4 bases and J by 5 bases; unmatched bases: 10. The CDR3 sequence: CASSTRTGWEYGYTF. The DNA of the CDR3 is TGTGCCAGTAGTACCCGGACAGGTTGGGAATATGGCTACACCTTC.

The V gene is TRBV21-1, the J gene TRBJ2-7; the D segment call TRBD1 is taken from the table without a DNA check. TRBV21-1 is listed as a pseudogene. The CDR3 runs to 17 residues. DNA for the CDR3: TGTGCCAGCAGCAAAAGGCGTCAGGGCCCTAGCTCCTACGAGCAGTACTTC. Its translation is CASSKRRQGPSSYEQYF.

The rearrangement uses TRBV18 and TRBJ1-4; no clear D gene. The V end was cut by 5 bases, the J end by 4 bases, with 17 bases between. Germline V CDR1 and CDR2: KGHSH, LQKENI. The CDR3 totals 16 residues. The CDR3 region has the DNA TGTGCCAGCTCATCGAAGATCCGCGTGAATAATGAAAAACTGTTTTTT. Protein sequence: CASSSKIRVNNEKLFF.

This sequence joins TRBV9 and TRBJ1-1; D remains unclear. V was trimmed by 0 bases and J by 6 bases, leaving 18 bases between them. The CDR3 is 16 amino acids. In germline, CDR1 is SGDLS, CDR2 YYNGEE. CDR3 sequence: CASSVAEVGVGAEAFF. The CDR3 bases are TGTGCCAGCAGCGTAGCCGAAGTCGGGGTTGGCGCTGAAGCTTTCTTT.

This clone was recorded once. The chain employs TRBV5-6 and TRBJ1-2, with D maybe TRBD1 (6 bases). The CDR3 runs to 15 residues. The V and J ends lost 4 bases and 4 bases respectively, with 17 bases between them. Germline CDR1 reads SGHDT; CDR2 reads YYEEEE. This chain's CDR3 is CASSETGTTSYGYTF. The DNA of the CDR3 is TGTGCCAGCAGCGAAACCGGGACAACATCCTATGGCTACACCTTC. Full variable domain (rest looked up from reference TRBV5-6 and TRBJ1-2): DAGVTQSPTHLIKTRGQQVTLRCSPKSGHDTVSWYQQALGQGPQFIFQYYEEEERQRGNFPDRFSGHQFPNYSSELNVNALLLGDSALYLCASSETGTTSYGYTFGSGTRLTVV.

The chain carries TRBV7-2 and TRBJ2-3; TRBD2 agrees at 12 bases. This CDR3 comprises 17 residues. J was trimmed by 4 bases and V by 2 bases; bases with no gene match: 7. Germline values: CDR1 SGHTA, CDR2 FQGNSA. The CDR3 nucleotides read TGTGCCAGCAGCTTACTAGCGGGGGGGTCGGGTCCAGATACGCAGTATTTT. This translates into CASSLLAGGSGPDTQYF.

CDR3 amino acids: CASGKGTGLTDTQYF. The CDR3 DNA reads as TGTGCCAGCGGAAAAGGGACAGGGTTGACAGATACGCAGTATTTT. V and J are TRBV28 and TRBJ2-3; the match to TRBD1 covers 9 bases. Trimming removed 8 bases from V and 3 bases from J; junction bases left unmatched: 9. The CDR3 totals 15 residues. Germline CDR1 MDHEN, CDR2 SYDVKM.

The J gene is TRBJ1-6, the V gene TRBV5-4; D might be TRBD1 (6 bases). V dropped 2 bases and J dropped 9 bases, with 18 bases sitting between them. Germline assignment: CDR1 SGHNT and CDR2 YYREEE (reference sequence). The CDR3 runs to 16 residues. DNA for the CDR3: TGTGCCAGCAGCTTAACACAACAGGGAATTGGTTCACCCCTCCACTTT. Translated, it gives CASSLTQQGIGSPLHF.

This clone was found once. This sequence joins TRBV29-1 and TRBJ2-3; D possibly corresponds to TRBD2 (6 bases). Per germline, CDR1 SQVTM and CDR2 ANQGSEA. The CDR3 length is 14 residues. V dropped 7 bases and J dropped 2 bases, with 16 bases sitting between them. The CDR3 DNA is TGCAGCGCCCAGGAGGGAAGGTTCACAGATACGCAGTATTTT. This gives the protein CSAQEGRFTDTQYF.

The chain employs TRBV10-3 and TRBJ2-1, with a possible D match to TRBD1 (6 bases). CDR3 length: 14 residues. The V gene lost 10 bases and the J gene lost 0 bases, with 13 bases spanning the gap. CDR1 ENHRY and CDR2 SYGVKD come from the germline V gene. The CDR3 nucleotides are TGTGCCACGGGACAAGTTAACTCCTACAATGAGCAGTTCTTC. Its protein product is CATGQVNSYNEQFF.

V is TRBV5-1 and J is TRBJ2-3, with 14 bases aligning to TRBD2. The CDR3 sequence is 15 residues long. Germline V gene lookup returns CDR1 SGHRS and CDR2 YFSETQ. The trim removed 4 bases at V and 5 bases at J, leaving 3 bases unmatched. CDR3 protein: CASSPGLAGVDTQYF. DNA for the CDR3: TGCGCCAGCAGCCCGGGACTAGCGGGAGTAGATACGCAGTATTTT. Looking up the rest from reference TRBV5-1 and TRBJ2-3 gives the full variable domain: KAGVTQTPRYLIKTRGQQVTLSCSPISGHRSVSWYQQTPGQGLQFLFEYFSETQRNKGNFPGRFSGRQFSNSRSEMNVSTLELGDSALYLCASSPGLAGVDTQYFGPGTRLTVL.